This T cell receptor beta chain was profiled in a study of T cell responses to AZD1222 COVID-19 vaccine. Study in general: Pooled in the analysis were second doses at about 4 or about 12 weeks.

Comments on this clone: The antigen is undetermined.

V lost 3 bases and J lost 2, with 11 bases in between. Germline CDR1 reads MNHEY; CDR2 reads SMNVEV (reference sequence). The CDR3 length is 15 residues. The repertoire was sequenced with immunoSEQ multiplex PCR; TCRdb's copy has only in-frame clones and lacks some. The table has 110,000 to 150,000 clones, 85% to 95% seen once. Findings of the study overall: In all cases, repertoires were sampled only after the peak T cell response. Epitopes outside B.1.351 and B.1.1.7 mutated regions reportedly drew nearly half of spike TCRs. Breadth and depth of Spike-specific TCRs rose after two AZD1222 doses.

The chain links TRBV27 to TRBJ1-5; unclear D gene. Sequences were derived from peripheral blood, sampled on day 0 of AZD1222 vaccination. This clonotype originated in an adult in good health. CDR3 sequence (DNA): TGTGCCAGCAGTTTGAACGGTGGGGGCAATCAGCCCCAGCATTTT. Translation gives CASSLNGGGNQPQHF.